A selection of T cell receptor beta chains follows, all from one sample in a study of T-cell reconstitution after alpha-beta-depleted transplantation in children. Using its own MiXCR run on the PCR reads, TCRdb lists one record per CDR3 protein. The sample lists about 32,000 distinct CDR3 sequences; around 6% were seen once. Here the sequenced sample was peripheral blood, taken 60 days after TCRalphabeta/CD19-depleted stem cell transplant. These receptors originate from a child less than two years old who had a stem cell transplant for acute myeloid leukemia, so the T cells may come from the graft donor. Each CDR3 is given with its conserved first and last residue. Fields, in order: D gene, clone size, J gene, V gene, CDR3 DNA, CDR3 protein. D genes are given only for firm matches. Clone size reads once, few, many, or a class if the clone is expanded.

.	many	TRBJ2-2	TRBV7-9	TGTGCCAGCAGACCTCTACTAGCAACGAAGGCCGGGGAGCTGTTTTTT	CASRPLLATKAGELFF
.	many	TRBJ2-1	TRBV12-3/TRBV12-4	TGTGCCAGCACCTCCGGTCGGGTAGGCCCCTACAATGAGCAGTTCTTC	CASTSGRVGPYNEQFF
TRBD2	medium-sized	TRBJ2-7	TRBV7-9	TGTGCCAGCAGACTCGGGACTAGCCCCTACGAGCAGTACTTC	CASRLGTSPYEQYF
.	many	TRBJ1-2	TRBV28	TGTGCCAGCAGTTTATGGGTCCGGGGGTATGGCTACACCTTC	CASSLWVRGYGYTF
TRBD1	many	TRBJ1-5	TRBV4-1	TGCGCCAGCAGCCAGGACAGGGAGGGTCAGCCCCAGCATTTT	CASSQDREGQPQHF
.	many	TRBJ2-7	TRBV29-1	TGCAGCGCCTTGACACGCTACGAGCAGTACTTC	CSALTRYEQYF
TRBD1	many	TRBJ1-2	TRBV29-1	TGCAGCGTGAGGACAGGGGGCAATTATGGCTACACCTTC	CSVRTGGNYGYTF
.	many	TRBJ2-3	TRBV11-2	TGTGCCAGCAGCTTAGTAAGGACAGAAGGGCCCCTATTT	CASSLVRTEGPLF
.	many	TRBJ2-3	TRBV11-2	TGTGCCAGCAGCTTACCCTCAGATACGCAGTATTTT	CASSLPSDTQYF
TRBD1	many	TRBJ1-4	TRBV2	TGTGCCAGCACCTTTAGGGGACAGGGCCTCGGAAAACTGTTTTTT	CASTFRGQGLGKLFF
.	few	TRBJ1-2	TRBV12-3/TRBV12-4	TGTGCCAGCACCCATCGGACAGCCAAGAATGGCTACACCTTC	CASTHRTAKNGYTF
TRBD2	many	TRBJ2-3	TRBV7-9	TGTGCCAGCAGCTCGGGACTAGCGGGAGTCGGCACAGATACGCAGTATTTT	CASSSGLAGVGTDTQYF
.	many	TRBJ2-1	TRBV24-1	TGTGCCACCAGTGAAGCAGGGTCGGGTTACAATGAGCAGTTCTTC	CATSEAGSGYNEQFF
.	many	TRBJ2-2	TRBV12-3/TRBV12-4	TGTGCCAGCAGTTTGGACACCGGGGAGCTGTTTTTT	CASSLDTGELFF
.	many	TRBJ1-1	TRBV2	TGTGCCAGCAGTGAATATGGACTTTTGAACACTGAAGCTTTCTTT	CASSEYGLLNTEAFF